This TCR beta chain was obtained from a study of T cells in Graves' hyperthyroidism and ophthalmopathy (dated by TCRdb to about 2019). With respect to the entire study: Peripheral blood was sampled at the time of initial diagnosis, prior to any treatment. To identify distinguishing TCR V-J signatures, a discovery cohort of 95 to 100 patients was used, comprising under 45 with Graves' ophthalmopathy and approximately 57 with stable Graves' hyperthyroidism. Prospective prediction of ophthalmopathy was tested in an independent validation cohort of some 20 hyperthyroidism patients and approximately 17 patients who later progressed to ophthalmopathy. The approximately 95 discovery patients were divided at random into training and test sets in a 7:3 ratio. In addition, the study compared T-cell repertoires in thyroid tissue and in blood from six Graves' hyperthyroidism patients. Once sampling was done, hyperthyroidism patients were given methimazole at a starting dose of 30 mg daily, whereas ophthalmopathy patients were given high-dose intravenous methylprednisolone. The paper reports TCR Vbeta CDR3 sequencing of some 140 peripheral blood samples: approximately 43 ophthalmopathy, fewer than 80 hyperthyroidism and roughly 17 progressor patients.

This clonotype came up once. Its cognate antigen has yet to be identified. No base quality values were provided; no much bigger clone lies one nucleotide off. A solitary read yields weak support. Stable Graves' hyperthyroidism was defined as the absence of progression to ophthalmopathy over 18 months of follow-up. Hyperthyroidism patients were newly diagnosed, had a disease duration of under 2 months, and were aged 18 to 65 years. Exclusion was applied to patients with uncontrolled infections, other autoimmune diseases, pregnancy or lactation. Diagnoses were established on the basis of clinical symptoms, serum thyroxine and TRAb, thyroid ultrasound, and orbital computed tomography. Ficoll-Paque density gradient centrifugation was used to isolate PBMCs from around 10 ml of fresh peripheral blood. Total RNA was extracted with Trizol reagent, and quality was checked on an Agilent 2100 Bioanalyzer. Beyond this particular receptor, the publication reports: Sample size was not statistically predetermined, and blinding of investigators to group allocation was not performed. In validation, the model predicted progression to ophthalmopathy a median of roughly six months before onset, with roughly 68% sensitivity and about 72% specificity. Blood samples also contained most of the expanded thyroid clonotypes (frequency above 0.001), which suggests that blood repertoires may reflect thyroid immune responses. A 13 V-J signature model separated ophthalmopathy from stable hyperthyroidism, with 87.88% sensitivity and roughly 84% specificity in cross-validation and 80%/75% in testing.

Amplification of TCR beta CDR3 regions was carried out from RNA transcripts. The TCR CDR3 was subjected to a first round of RT-PCR using the HTBI primer set and the Qiagen OneStep RT-PCR kit. The libraries were constructed in a second round of multiplex PCR and then size-selected and purified. Sequencing of the libraries was done on an Illumina HiSeq2000 using paired-end 100 bp reads. In the original analysis: SOAPnuke was used to process the raw data, removing reads that contained adapters or uncalled bases, had a mean Phred below 15, or lacked an exact match to the constant primer or identifier. High-quality paired reads were merged using COPE v1.2.5, and each unique nucleotide sequence was defined as a clonotype. Clonotypes were aligned to IMGT TRBV, TRBD and TRBJ reference segments using MiTCR v1.1. The analysis was restricted to V-J combinations with a frequency above 0.0001, which together covered over 99% of the repertoires. A TCS score was defined as the ratio between F50 (clonal expansion) and ExV (chaos), using BLOSUM62-based TCRdist between CDR3 peptides within each V-J. Welch's t-statistics and random forest reduced 450 to 600 V-J features to about 13, which were used in a naive Bayes classifier (R e1071). The Morisita-Horn index was used to measure how similar the thyroid and blood repertoires were. The public reads were reprocessed in TCRdb via fastp at Q25 and MiXCR, keeping in-frame beta chains. All rows with the same CDR3 protein become a single entry with the most common DNA and genes. The V and J calls and clone size are TCRdb's, not the authors'. This sample holds around 700,000 distinct CDR3 sequences; over 35% were observed only once. The ten biggest clones cover around 29% of the sample.

The germline V gene supplies CDR1 SGHTA and CDR2 FQGTGA. Inclusive of the bounding cysteine and phenylalanine, the CDR3 is 16 residues long. Only the CDR3 part of the read is kept: 48 bases, read in frame from the first base. Ends trimmed: V by 4 bases, J by 8 bases; bases unmatched to a gene: 15. Recombination linked TRBV7-3 to TRBJ1-2; a stretch of 8 junction bases matches TRBD1. This sequence was found in a woman between 40 and 50 years old with Graves' hyperthyroidism. Sequencing input: blood. The nucleotides read TGTGCCAGCAGCTCACAGGGGGGCGGGAGCCTAATGGGCTACACCTTC. Its translation is CASSSQGGGSLMGYTF. The full variable domain, completed from the reference TRBV7-3 and TRBJ1-2 proteins outside the CDR3, reads GAGVSQTPSNKVTEKGKYVELRCDPISGHTALYWYRQSLGQGPEFLIYFQGTGAADDSGLPNDRFFAVRPEGSVSTLKIQRTERGDSAVYLCASSSQGGGSLMGYTFGSGTRLTVV.